The rows below give T cell receptor beta chains drawn from one sample of a study of control samples from healthy donors and cancer patients. Generated by immunoSEQ multiplex PCR, the TCRdb table keeps only in-frame clones and is missing some. The data contain around 92,000 clones, 82% of them singletons. The specimen was blood. Receptors originate from a man between 60 and 70 years old in good health. CDR3s include the opening cysteine and the closing phenylalanine or tryptophan.

j_gene | v_gene | CDR3aa
TRBJ2-1 | TRBV11-2 | CASSFLTGGNEQFF
TRBJ2-1 | TRBV19 | CASSIAGTGGYNEQFF
TRBJ2-6 | TRBV30 | CAWSVLGGQSSGANVLTF
TRBJ2-1 | TRBV19 | CASSAGGAYNEQFF
TRBJ1-5 | TRBV9 | CASSVGREGQPQHF
TRBJ2-5 | TRBV9 | CATSSLGGPEETQYF
TRBJ1-2 | TRBV6-5 | CASSTAGVYGYTF
TRBJ1-2 | TRBV28 | CASSLAAIGRSNYGYTF
TRBJ2-3 | TRBV11-2 | CASSSTSGGFTDTQYF
TRBJ2-6 | TRBV30 | CAWDGAGANVLTF
TRBJ2-7 | TRBV5-1 | CASSLAGQGTHEQYF
TRBJ2-6 | TRBV18 | CAGKVQANSGANVLTF
TRBJ1-2 | TRBV3-1/TRBV3-2 | CASSLRGTDNYGYTF
TRBJ1-5 | TRBV6-2/TRBV6-3 | CASSPTGEEQPQHF
TRBJ2-5 | TRBV9 | CASSVAQGKETQYF
TRBJ2-3 | TRBV19 | CASSMKGTSGADTQYF
TRBJ1-5 | TRBV28 | CASSQQIDTDQPQHF
TRBJ1-2 | TRBV7-9 | CASSLAGGAIYGYTF
TRBJ2-7 | TRBV13 | CASSPTNAGYEQYF
TRBJ2-7 | TRBV5-1 | CASSLQGAVNEQYF
TRBJ2-3 | TRBV6-2/TRBV6-3 | CASRPTEGQGSMVAGVTDTQYF
TRBJ2-1 | TRBV27 | CASSFSGESSYNEQFF
TRBJ1-1 | TRBV19 | CASSIGTPNTEAFF
TRBJ1-2 | TRBV29-1 | CSVEENYGYTF
TRBJ2-3 | TRBV9 | CASSPDGRDTQYF
TRBJ2-7 | TRBV5-5 | CASSRGGQSSYEQYF
TRBJ2-1 | TRBV29-1 | CSVDRNEQFF
TRBJ2-1 | TRBV29-1 | CSVVALRAGSYNEQFF
TRBJ2-7 | TRBV30 | CATNRVLHEQYF
TRBJ2-6 | TRBV28 | CASSLWAGAMPGANVLTF
TRBJ1-2 | TRBV13 | CASSSVNDRRSNYGYTF
TRBJ2-7 | TRBV16 | CASSPEAGTSSYEQYF
TRBJ1-5 | TRBV28 | CASRYDRGNQPQHF
TRBJ2-5 | TRBV7-8 | CASSPPAGFLETQYF
TRBJ1-5 | TRBV19 | CASSDQGNSNQPQHF
TRBJ1-2 | TRBV7-8 | CASSLTGYGNEGYTF
TRBJ1-5 | TRBV7-9 | CASSRDRGAIGNQPQHF
TRBJ1-2 | TRBV5-1 | CASTAMDRGGYTF
TRBJ2-5 | TRBV4-1 | CASSQELLRQETQYF
TRBJ2-1 | TRBV19 | CASSIGFLQGRNNEQFF
TRBJ1-4 | TRBV19 | CANSPWTVTNEKLFF
TRBJ1-2 | TRBV3-1/TRBV3-2 | CASSHLGGGTNYGYTF